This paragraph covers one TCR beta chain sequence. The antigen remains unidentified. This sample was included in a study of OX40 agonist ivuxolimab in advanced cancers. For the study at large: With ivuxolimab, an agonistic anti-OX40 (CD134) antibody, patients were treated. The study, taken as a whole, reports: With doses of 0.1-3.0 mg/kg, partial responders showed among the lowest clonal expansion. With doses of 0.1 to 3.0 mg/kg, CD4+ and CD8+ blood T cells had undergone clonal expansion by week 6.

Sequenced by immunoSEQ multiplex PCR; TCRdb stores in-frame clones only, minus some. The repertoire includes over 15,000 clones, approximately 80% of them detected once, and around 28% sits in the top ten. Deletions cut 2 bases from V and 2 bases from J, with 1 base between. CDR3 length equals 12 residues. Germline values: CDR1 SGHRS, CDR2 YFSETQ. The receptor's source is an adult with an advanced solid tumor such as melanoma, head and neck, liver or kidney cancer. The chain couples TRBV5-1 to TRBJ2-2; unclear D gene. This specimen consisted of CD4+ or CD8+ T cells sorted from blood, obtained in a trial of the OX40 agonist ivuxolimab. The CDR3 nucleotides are TGCGCCAGCAGCTTAAACACCGGGGAGCTGTTTTTT. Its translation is CASSLNTGELFF.